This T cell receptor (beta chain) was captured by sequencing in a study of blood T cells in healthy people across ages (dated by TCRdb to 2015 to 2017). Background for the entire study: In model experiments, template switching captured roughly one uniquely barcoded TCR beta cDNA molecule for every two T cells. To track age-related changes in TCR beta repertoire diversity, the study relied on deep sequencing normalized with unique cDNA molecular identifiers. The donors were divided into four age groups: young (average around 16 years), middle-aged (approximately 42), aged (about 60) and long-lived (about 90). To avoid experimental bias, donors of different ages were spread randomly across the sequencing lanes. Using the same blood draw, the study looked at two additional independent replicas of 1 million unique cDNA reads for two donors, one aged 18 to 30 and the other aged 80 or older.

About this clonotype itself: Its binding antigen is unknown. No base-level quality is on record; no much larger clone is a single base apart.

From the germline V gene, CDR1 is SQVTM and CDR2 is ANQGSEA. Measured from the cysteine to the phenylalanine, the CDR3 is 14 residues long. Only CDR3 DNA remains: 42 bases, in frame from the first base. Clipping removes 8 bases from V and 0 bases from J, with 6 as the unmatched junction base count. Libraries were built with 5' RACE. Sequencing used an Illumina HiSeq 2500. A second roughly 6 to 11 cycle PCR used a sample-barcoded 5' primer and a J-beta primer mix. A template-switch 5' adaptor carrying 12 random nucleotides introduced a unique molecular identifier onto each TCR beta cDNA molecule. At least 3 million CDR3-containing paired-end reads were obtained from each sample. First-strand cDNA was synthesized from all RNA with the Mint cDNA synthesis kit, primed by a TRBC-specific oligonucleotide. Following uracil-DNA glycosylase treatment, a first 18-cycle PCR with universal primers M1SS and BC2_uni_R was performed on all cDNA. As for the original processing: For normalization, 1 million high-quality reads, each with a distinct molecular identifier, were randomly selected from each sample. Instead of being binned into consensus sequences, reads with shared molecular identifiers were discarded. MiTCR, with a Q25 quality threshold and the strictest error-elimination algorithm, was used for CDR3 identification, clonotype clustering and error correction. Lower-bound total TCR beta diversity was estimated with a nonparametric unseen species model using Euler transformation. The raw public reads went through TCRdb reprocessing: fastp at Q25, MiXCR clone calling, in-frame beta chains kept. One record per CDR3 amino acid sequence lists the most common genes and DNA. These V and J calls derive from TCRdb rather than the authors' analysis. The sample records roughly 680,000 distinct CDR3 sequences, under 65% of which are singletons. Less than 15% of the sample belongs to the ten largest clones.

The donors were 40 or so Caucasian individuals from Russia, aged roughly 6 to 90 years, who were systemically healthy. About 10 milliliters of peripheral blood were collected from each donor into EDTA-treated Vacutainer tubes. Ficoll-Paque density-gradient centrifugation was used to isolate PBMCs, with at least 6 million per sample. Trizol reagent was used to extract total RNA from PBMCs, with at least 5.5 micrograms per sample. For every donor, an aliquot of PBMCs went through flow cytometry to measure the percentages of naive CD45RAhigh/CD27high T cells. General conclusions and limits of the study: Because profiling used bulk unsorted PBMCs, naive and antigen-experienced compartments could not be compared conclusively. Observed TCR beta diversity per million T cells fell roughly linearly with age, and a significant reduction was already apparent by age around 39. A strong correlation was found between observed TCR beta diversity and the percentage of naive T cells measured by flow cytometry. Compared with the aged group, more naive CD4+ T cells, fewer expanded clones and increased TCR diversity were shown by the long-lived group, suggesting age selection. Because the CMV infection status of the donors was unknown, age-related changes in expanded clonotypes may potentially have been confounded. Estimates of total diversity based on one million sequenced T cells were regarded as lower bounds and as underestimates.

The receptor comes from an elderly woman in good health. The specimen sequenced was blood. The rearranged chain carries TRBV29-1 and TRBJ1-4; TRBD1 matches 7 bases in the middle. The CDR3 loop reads CSIPGTATNEKLFF. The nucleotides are TGCAGCATCCCAGGGACAGCAACTAATGAAAAACTGTTTTTT. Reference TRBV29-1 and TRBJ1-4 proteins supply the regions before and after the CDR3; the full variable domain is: SAVISQKPSRDICQRGTSLTIQCQVDSQVTMMFWYRQQPGQSLTLIATANQGSEATYESGFVIDKFPISRPNLTFSTLTVSNMSPEDSSIYLCSIPGTATNEKLFFGSGTQLSVL.